The 19 T cell receptor beta chains reported below all come from one sample, sequenced in a study of T-cell memory formation after mild COVID-19. TCRdb re-derived calls from the 5' RACE reads in MiXCR, one entry per CDR3 protein. The sample lists some 120,000 distinct CDR3 sequences, about 6% occurring once. Material for sequencing was PBMCs or a T cell subset sorted from them (not recorded which). These TCRs come from an adult woman who had mild COVID-19 (a few samples of this study predate the infection). Cell type and time point are not known.

At least ten counts were recorded for this clonotype. The V gene is TRBV20-1, the J gene TRBJ1-6; 8 positions agree with TRBD1. The CDR3 has 14 residues. V gave up 1 base and J gave up 5 bases; unmatched junction bases: 1. Germline CDR1 reads DFQATT; CDR2 reads SNEGSKA (reference sequence). The CDR3 sequence is CSARVTGDNSPLHF. The CDR3 nucleotides are TGCAGTGCTAGAGTGACAGGGGATAATTCACCCCTCCACTTT.

In this sample, this clonotype turned up a few times. V usage is TRBV5-1 and J usage is TRBJ2-7; 7 bases map to TRBD1. The CDR3 has 13 residues. J gave up 6 bases and V 5 bases, and 8 bases lay outside the gene matches. The V gene's germline CDR1 is SGHRS and CDR2 YFSETQ. CDR3 bases: TGCGCCAGCAGGGGCCAGGGGGATACCGAGCAGTACTTC. It translates to CASRGQGDTEQYF.

This clonotype has ten or more counts. This chain connects TRBV7-2 to TRBJ2-1, with 13 bases matching TRBD2. Unmatched junction bases numbered 2, after V lost 5 bases and J lost 4 bases. The CDR3 covers 15 residues. Germline V gene lookup returns CDR1 SGHTA and CDR2 FQGNSA. The CDR3 spells CASSTGLAGYNEQFF. As DNA, the CDR3 is TGTGCCAGCAGCACGGGACTAGCGGGATACAATGAGCAGTTCTTC.

The chain recombines TRBV20-1 with TRBJ1-1, with D unresolved. The CDR3 totals 11 residues. CDR1 is DFQATT, CDR2 SNEGSKA, per germline (reference sequence). Trimming took 5 bases from V and 3 from J, leaving 7 bases between them. The CDR3 DNA reads TGCAGTGCTCTGGTGGACACTGAAGCTTTCTTT. This sequence encodes CSALVDTEAFF.

This chain uses TRBV20-1 with TRBJ2-7; TRBD1 aligns across 12 bases. The ends lost 3 bases at V and 7 bases at J; junction bases unmatched: 19. Germline CDR1 and CDR2: DFQATT and SNEGSKA (reference sequence). The CDR3 consists of 18 residues. The CDR3 reads CSASNARKPGQGAIEQYF. The CDR3 DNA is TGCAGTGCTAGTAACGCGCGGAAACCGGGACAGGGGGCAATAGAGCAGTACTTC.

This clonotype occurred a few times. V gene TRBV28 combines with J gene TRBJ2-1; 10 bases fit TRBD2. From germline, CDR1 is MDHEN and CDR2 SYDVKM. V lost 5 bases and J lost 6; bases outside the gene matches: 19. This CDR3 is 19 amino acids long. The CDR3 here is CASSPPPGTSDWGANEQFF. CDR3 DNA sequence: TGTGCCAGCAGTCCACCGCCCGGGACTAGCGACTGGGGGGCCAATGAGCAGTTCTTC.

Only a few counts were recorded for this clonotype. The chain has TRBV6-4 and TRBJ1-1, with D unresolved. The CDR3 totals 12 residues. CDR1 and CDR2 (germline): MRHNA, SNTAGT. Trimming stripped 10 bases from V and 5 bases from J, with 14 bases between. The DNA for the CDR3 is TGTGCCAAAGCTGGTGCGGGGACTGAAGCTTTCTTT. This encodes CAKAGAGTEAFF.

This chain connects TRBV19 to TRBJ1-3; no clear D. The CDR3 has 13 amino acids. Trimming cost V 7 bases and J 2 bases, with 9 bases left between them. Germline V gene sequence: CDR1 LNHDA, CDR2 SQIVND (reference sequence). CDR3 amino acids: CASTTVTGNTIYF. CDR3 DNA sequence: TGTGCCAGTACGACCGTTACTGGAAACACCATATATTTT. The full variable domain, completed using reference TRBV19 and TRBJ1-3, is DGGITQSPKYLFRKEGQNVTLSCEQNLNHDAMYWYRQDPGQGLRLIYYSQIVNDFQKGDIAEGYSVSREKKESFPLTVTSAQKNPTAFYLCASTTVTGNTIYFGEGSWLTVV.

This clonotype was recorded a few times. This chain connects TRBV7-9 to TRBJ2-7; D is possibly TRBD1 (5 bases). The CDR3 loop spans 15 amino acids. The germline CDR1 and CDR2 sequences are SEHNR and FQNEAQ (reference sequence). Deletions cut 2 bases from V and 1 base from J, with 12 bases between. The chain's CDR3 is CASSLSPTESYEQYF. For the CDR3, the DNA is TGTGCCAGCAGCTTATCGCCGACAGAGTCCTACGAGCAGTACTTC.

This clonotype was recorded a few times. This chain uses TRBV15 with TRBJ2-1, with D possibly TRBD2 on 7 matching bases. The CDR3 is 18 amino acids. Germline V lookup: CDR1 LNHNV, CDR2 YYDKDF (reference sequence). Trimming pared 5 bases from V and 0 bases from J, leaving 20 bases between. The CDR3 DNA is TGTGCCACCAGCCCCCACCGGGGGGCCCCAAACTCCTACAATGAGCAGTTCTTC. Translated: CATSPHRGAPNSYNEQFF.

This chain joins TRBV3-1 and TRBJ1-2, with D maybe TRBD1 (6 bases). Germline CDR1 reads LGHDT; CDR2 reads YNNKEL (reference sequence). V lost 4 bases to trimming and J lost 7 bases, with 13 bases between them. The CDR3 consists of 13 residues. Here the CDR3 DNA reads TGTGCCAGCAGCCGACAGACAGGTACTGGCTACACCTTC. Amino acids: CASSRQTGTGYTF.

The chain combines TRBV19 with TRBJ1-5; D not resolved. Trimming shortened V by 5 bases and J by 5 bases, and 13 bases separated the two germline ends. Germline CDR1 reads LNHDA; CDR2 reads SQIVND (reference sequence). This CDR3 is built from 14 residues. The CDR3, as DNA: TGTGCCAGTAGTCCGAGGGCGCGGGATCAGCCCCAGCATTTT. The encoded protein is CASSPRARDQPQHF.

This sequence joins TRBV2 and TRBJ1-2; a possible D gene is TRBD1 (6 bases). The germline V gene encodes CDR1 SNHLY and CDR2 FYNNEI. Trimming cost V 3 bases and J 2 bases, with 13 bases left between them. This CDR3 is 15 amino acids long. Here the CDR3 reads CASSDFGGANYGYTF. In DNA form, the CDR3 reads TGTGCCAGCAGTGATTTTGGGGGGGCGAACTATGGCTACACCTTC.

There are many counts of this clonotype. V and J are TRBV5-1 and TRBJ2-1; a possible D gene is TRBD2 (7 bases). CDR1 is SGHRS, CDR2 YFSETQ, per germline. The CDR3 is 15 residues long. V lost 0 bases and J lost 9, with 16 bases in between. The CDR3 DNA reads as TGCGCCAGCAGCTTGGATCTGCGGGGGCCGGGTGAGCAGTTCTTC. Its protein product is CASSLDLRGPGEQFF.

In its sample, this clonotype was seen a few times. V and J are TRBV20-1 and TRBJ2-3, with TRBD1 matching 7 bases. Germline-derived CDR1 and CDR2 are DFQATT and SNEGSKA (reference sequence). With 6 bases clipped from V and 2 bases from J, the junction kept 11 bases outside the gene matches. The CDR3 is 15 amino acids. CDR3 sequence: CSASPGQSFTDTQYF. In nucleotides, the CDR3 is TGCAGTGCCTCCCCGGGACAGTCCTTCACAGATACGCAGTATTTT.

The chain links TRBV18 to TRBJ2-5; 9 positions match TRBD1. CDR1 KGHSH and CDR2 LQKENI come from the germline V gene. The ends lost 0 bases at V and 5 bases at J; junction bases unmatched: 4. The CDR3 loop spans 15 amino acids. CDR3 amino acids: CASSPPGQGRETQYF. The CDR3 DNA follows: TGTGCCAGCTCACCACCCGGACAGGGGAGGGAGACCCAGTACTTC.

CDR3 amino acids: CASSPRLAGGLHEQFF. In nucleotides, the CDR3 is TGTGCCAGCAGCCCCAGACTAGCGGGGGGGCTACATGAGCAGTTCTTC. V and J are TRBV9 and TRBJ2-1; 14 nucleotides match TRBD2. The germline V gene encodes CDR1 SGDLS and CDR2 YYNGEE. Trimming took 4 bases from V and 8 from J; bases not matched to a gene: 8. The CDR3 contains 16 residues.

This clonotype was seen at least ten times. The chain employs TRBV5-1 and TRBJ2-7, with a weak D call TRBD2 (6 bases). The germline CDR1 and CDR2 sequences are SGHRS and YFSETQ. Trimming left V 4 bases short and J 1 base short, with 15 bases between. The CDR3 sequence is 15 residues long. CDR3: CASSPIPGDSYEQYF. CDR3 nucleotide sequence: TGCGCCAGCAGCCCAATCCCGGGGGATTCCTACGAGCAGTACTTC.

This clonotype was seen a handful of times. V and J are TRBV5-1 and TRBJ2-2; 8 positions match TRBD1. The CDR3 extends over 16 amino acids. V gave up 4 bases and J gave up 4 bases; unmatched junction bases: 9. CDR1 and CDR2 from the germline V gene are SGHRS and YFSETQ. For the CDR3, the DNA is TGCGCCAGCAGCCCCGGACAGGGCCGGGTCACCGGGGAGCTGTTTTTT. This encodes CASSPGQGRVTGELFF.